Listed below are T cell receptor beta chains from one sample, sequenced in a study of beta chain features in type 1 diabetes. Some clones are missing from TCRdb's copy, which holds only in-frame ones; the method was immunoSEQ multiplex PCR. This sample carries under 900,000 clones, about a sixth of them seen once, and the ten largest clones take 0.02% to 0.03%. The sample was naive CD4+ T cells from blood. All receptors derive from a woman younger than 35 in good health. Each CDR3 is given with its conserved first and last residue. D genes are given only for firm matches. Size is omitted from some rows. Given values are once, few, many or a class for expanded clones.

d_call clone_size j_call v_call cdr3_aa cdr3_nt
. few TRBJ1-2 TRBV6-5 CASSPYNYGYTF TGTGCCAGCAGTCCCTATAACTATGGCTACACCTTC
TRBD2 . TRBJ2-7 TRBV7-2 CASSRLGGTSGYEQYF TGTGCCAGCAGCCGCCTCGGCGGGACTAGCGGGTACGAGCAGTACTTC
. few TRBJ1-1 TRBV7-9 CASSLAYGTEAFF TGTGCCAGCAGCTTAGCTTATGGCACTGAAGCTTTCTTT
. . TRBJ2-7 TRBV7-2 CASSLQDGSSYEQYF TGTGCCAGCAGCTTACAGGATGGGAGCTCCTACGAGCAGTACTTC
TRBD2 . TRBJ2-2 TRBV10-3 CAITRDRVPSGRSNTGELFF TGTGCCATCACCCGGGACAGGGTGCCTAGCGGGAGGTCGAACACCGGGGAGCTGTTTTTT
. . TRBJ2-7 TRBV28 CAIRGTYEQYF TGTGCCATCCGGGGTACCTACGAGCAGTACTTC
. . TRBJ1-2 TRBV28 CASSLLQYGYTF TGTGCCAGCAGTTTGTTACAGTATGGCTACACCTTC
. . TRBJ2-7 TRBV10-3 CAISDSVKQYF TGTGCCATCAGTGATAGCGTAAAGCAGTACTTC
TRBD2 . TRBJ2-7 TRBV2 CASKRGAYEQYF TGTGCCAGCAAGCGGGGGGCCTACGAGCAGTACTTC
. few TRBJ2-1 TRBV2 CAGDWGSSYNEQFF TGTGCCGGCGACTGGGGAAGCTCCTACAATGAGCAGTTCTTC
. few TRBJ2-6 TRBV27 CASSLIGSGANVLTF TGTGCCAGCAGTTTAATTGGCTCTGGGGCCAACGTCCTGACTTTC
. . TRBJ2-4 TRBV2 CASSEPSRALAKNIQYF TGTGCCAGCAGTGAACCCTCTCGGGCCCTGGCTAAAAACATTCAGTACTTC
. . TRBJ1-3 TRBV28 CAGGVGGSGNTIYF TGTGCCGGGGGGGTTGGTGGCTCTGGAAACACCATATATTTT
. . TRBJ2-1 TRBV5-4 CASSSNSHPYNEQFF TGTGCCAGCAGCTCGAACTCCCACCCCTACAATGAGCAGTTCTTC
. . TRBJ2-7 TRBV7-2 CASSLIPTSYEQYF TGTGCCAGCAGCTTAATCCCGACTAGTTACGAGCAGTACTTC
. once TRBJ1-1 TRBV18 CASSPGRVSSEAFF TGTGCCAGCTCACCGGGCAGGGTTTCTTCTGAAGCTTTCTTT
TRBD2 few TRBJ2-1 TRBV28 CASRGTSGRGAYNEQFF TGTGCCAGCAGGGGGACTAGCGGGAGGGGCGCTTACAATGAGCAGTTCTTC
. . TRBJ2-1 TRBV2 CASSDGGASYNEQFF TGTGCCAGCAGTGATGGGGGGGCGTCCTACAATGAGCAGTTCTTC
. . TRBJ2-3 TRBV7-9 CASSHLGGQNTQYF TGTGCCAGCAGCCACCTCGGGGGGCAGAATACGCAGTATTTT
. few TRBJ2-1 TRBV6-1 CASSEMWAGRGNEQFF TGTGCCAGCAGTGAAATGTGGGCCGGGAGAGGCAATGAGCAGTTCTTC
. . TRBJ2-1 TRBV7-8 CASSPQGRVYNEQFF TGTGCCAGCAGCCCCCAGGGCCGAGTATACAATGAGCAGTTCTTC
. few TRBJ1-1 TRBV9 CASSVGGSITEAFF TGTGCCAGCAGCGTAGGAGGTAGTATCACTGAAGCTTTCTTT
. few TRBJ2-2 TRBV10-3 CAISTSNTGELFF TGTGCCATCAGCACTAGCAACACCGGGGAGCTGTTTTTT
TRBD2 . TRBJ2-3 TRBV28 CASTSTGSGKWGTQYF TGTGCCAGCACCTCGACGGGTAGCGGGAAATGGGGTACGCAGTATTTT
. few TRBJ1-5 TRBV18 CASSSVGGNQPQHF TGTGCCAGCTCTAGCGTAGGGGGCAATCAGCCCCAGCATTTT
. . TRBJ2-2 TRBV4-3 CASSHWAAGAAGELFF TGCGCCAGCAGCCACTGGGCGGCGGGGGCGGCCGGGGAGCTGTTTTTT
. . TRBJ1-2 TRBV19 CASSIGVGASSF TGTGCCAGTAGTATCGGTGTTGGGGCTTCCAGCTTC
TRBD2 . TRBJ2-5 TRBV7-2 CASSTGLAGQETQYF TGTGCCAGCAGCACGGGACTAGCGGGCCAAGAGACCCAGTACTTC
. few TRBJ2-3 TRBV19 CASSVGSLVTDTQYF TGTGCCAGTAGCGTGGGGAGCCTAGTCACAGATACGCAGTATTTT
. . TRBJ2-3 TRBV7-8 CASSLRQVISADTQYF TGTGCCAGCAGCTTGAGACAGGTCATATCCGCAGATACGCAGTATTTT
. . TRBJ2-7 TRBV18 CASSQGGSYEQYF TGTGCCAGCTCCCAAGGAGGTTCCTACGAGCAGTACTTC
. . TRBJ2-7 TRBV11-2 CASSLLWPAYEQYF TGTGCCAGCAGCTTACTCTGGCCTGCCTACGAGCAGTACTTC
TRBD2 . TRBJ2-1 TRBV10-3 CAISRPGEGSLREGQGLPYNEQFF TGTGCCATCAGCCGCCCGGGCGAGGGTAGCTTGCGGGAGGGCCAAGGTCTCCCCTACAATGAGCAGTTCTTC
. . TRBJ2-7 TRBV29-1 CSVVRGAYEQYF TGCAGCGTTGTTAGAGGGGCCTACGAGCAGTACTTC
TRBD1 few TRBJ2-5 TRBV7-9 CASSTQGAQQETQYF TGTGCCAGCAGCACACAGGGGGCTCAGCAAGAGACCCAGTACTTC
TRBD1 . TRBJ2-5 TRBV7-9 CASSLGQGSGTQYF TGTGCCAGCAGCCTCGGACAGGGATCGGGGACCCAGTACTTC
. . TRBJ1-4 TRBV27 CASSPFGGGPANEKLFF TGTGCCAGCAGTCCTTTCGGCGGGGGGCCGGCTAATGAAAAACTGTTTTTT
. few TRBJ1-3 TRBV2 CASTEVGENTIYF TGTGCCAGCACAGAGGTGGGCGAAAACACCATATATTTT
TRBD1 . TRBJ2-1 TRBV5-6 CASSFFGQGYNEQFF TGTGCCAGCAGCTTTTTTGGACAGGGGTACAATGAGCAGTTCTTC
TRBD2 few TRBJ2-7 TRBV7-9 CASSPRLASYEQYF TGTGCCAGCAGCCCCCGACTAGCGTCCTACGAGCAGTACTTC
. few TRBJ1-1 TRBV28 CASSFLGTEAFF TGTGCCAGCAGTTTCTTGGGTACTGAAGCTTTCTTT
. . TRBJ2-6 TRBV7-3 CASSLSGTISGANVLTF TGTGCCAGCAGCTTGTCCGGGACCATCTCTGGGGCCAACGTCCTGACTTTC
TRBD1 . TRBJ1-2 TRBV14 CASSPGTGSTNYGYTF TGTGCCAGCAGCCCAGGGACAGGCTCAACTAACTATGGCTACACCTTC
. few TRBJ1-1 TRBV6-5 CASSYGENTEAFF TGTGCCAGCAGTTACGGGGAAAACACTGAAGCTTTCTTT
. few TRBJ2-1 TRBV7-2 CASLLGTLNEQFF TGTGCCAGCCTTCTGGGGACTCTCAATGAGCAGTTCTTC
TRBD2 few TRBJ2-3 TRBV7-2 CASSLTSGASTDTQYF TGTGCCAGCAGCCTTACTAGCGGGGCGAGCACAGATACGCAGTATTTT
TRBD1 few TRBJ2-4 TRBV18 CASSPPGTGAKNIQYF TGTGCCAGCTCACCACCCGGGACAGGGGCGAAAAACATTCAGTACTTC
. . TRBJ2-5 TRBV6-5 CASSYEGRETQYF TGTGCCAGCAGTTACGAGGGGCGCGAGACCCAGTACTTC
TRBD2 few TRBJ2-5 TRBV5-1 CASSHTSGQETQYF TGCGCCAGCAGCCACACTAGCGGCCAAGAGACCCAGTACTTC
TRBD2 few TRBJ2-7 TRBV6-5 CASSSPASGSLYEQYF TGTGCCAGCAGTTCCCCTGCTAGCGGGAGTCTCTACGAGCAGTACTTC
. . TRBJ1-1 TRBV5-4 CASSSTVGVNAFF TGTGCCAGCAGCTCCACGGTGGGGGTGAACGCTTTCTTT
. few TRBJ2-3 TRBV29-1 CSVEGGTFTDTQYF TGCAGCGTTGAAGGGGGTACCTTCACAGATACGCAGTATTTT
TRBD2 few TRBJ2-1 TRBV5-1 CASSFMLAGGPNYNEQFF TGCGCCAGCAGCTTTATGCTAGCGGGAGGGCCGAATTACAATGAGCAGTTCTTC
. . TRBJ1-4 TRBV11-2 CASSPNTGISLFF TGTGCCAGCAGCCCAAACACAGGGATTTCACTGTTTTTT
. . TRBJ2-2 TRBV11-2 CASSSISGQTNTGELFF TGTGCCAGCAGCTCGATTAGCGGCCAAACGAACACCGGGGAGCTGTTTTTT
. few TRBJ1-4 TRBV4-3 CASSQNRSGINEKLFF TGCGCCAGCAGCCAAAACAGGAGCGGGATAAATGAAAAACTGTTTTTT